Shown below are 26 T cell receptor beta chains from a single sample sequenced in a study of blood T cell repertoires in COVID-19. This table comes from immunoSEQ multiplex PCR, and its TCRdb copy is limited to in-frame clones, with some not included. The sample has over 200,000 clones, approximately 91% seen once; the top ten hold 2.6%. The specimen sequenced was peripheral blood. These receptor sequences come from a person under 35 with COVID-19, enrolled during active disease.

V usage is TRBV11-3 and J usage is TRBJ2-1; TRBD2 aligns across 9 bases. CDR3 length: 17 amino acids. With 5 bases clipped from V and 4 bases from J, the junction kept 12 bases outside the gene matches. Germline-derived CDR1 and CDR2 are SGHNT and YENEEA. The CDR3 sequence: CASSRLGPSGNYNEQFF. The DNA of the CDR3 is TGTGCCAGCAGCCGCTTGGGCCCTAGCGGGAATTACAATGAGCAGTTCTTC. Variable domain in full (rest from reference TRBV11-3 and TRBJ2-1): EAGVVQSPRYKIIEKKQPVAFWCNPISGHNTLYWYLQNLGQGPELLIRYENEEAVDDSQLPKDRFSAERLKGVDSTLKIQPAELGDSAVYLCASSRLGPSGNYNEQFFGPGTRLTVL.

In this sample, this clone turned up a few times. The chain joins TRBV24-1 to TRBJ2-1; possible D gene TRBD2, 6 bases. Germline-derived CDR1 and CDR2 are KGHDR and SFDVKD. The CDR3 has 17 residues. Trimming left V 3 bases short and J 0 bases short, with 14 bases between. In nucleotides, the CDR3 is TGTGCCACCAGTGATACTGAGCGGGTGAGCTCCTACAATGAGCAGTTCTTC. Translated, it gives CATSDTERVSSYNEQFF.

The J gene is TRBJ2-1, the V gene TRBV10-3; 12 bases fit TRBD2. Germline values: CDR1 ENHRY, CDR2 SYGVKD. The CDR3 covers 14 residues. The ends lost 10 bases at V and 8 bases at J; junction bases unmatched: 9. The CDR3 protein is CASALAGGVDEQFF. In DNA form, the CDR3 reads TGTGCCAGCGCACTAGCGGGAGGTGTTGATGAGCAGTTCTTC.

The gene calls are TRBV7-9 and TRBJ2-1; TRBD1 might be the D (6 bases). Trimming took off 7 bases at V and 1 base at J, with 11 bases between the two ends. Germline CDR1 and CDR2: SEHNR and FQNEAQ (reference sequence). The CDR3 runs to 14 residues. CDR3 coding DNA: TGTGCCAGCAAGATCAGGGGTTCCTACAATGAGCAGTTCTTC. Translated, it gives CASKIRGSYNEQFF.

J is TRBJ2-1 and V is TRBV2, with D unclear. Germline V gene sequence: CDR1 SNHLY, CDR2 FYNNEI. V lost 8 bases and J 15 bases, leaving 11 bases between the germline ends. The CDR3 runs to 9 residues. The CDR3 DNA follows: TGTGCCAGCCATCCCGGTCGGTTCTTC. Protein: CASHPGRFF.

V gene TRBV6-2 or TRBV6-3 combines with J gene TRBJ2-7, with TRBD1 identical over 11 bases. The V gene's germline CDR1 is MNHEY and CDR2 SVGEGT. J gave up 3 bases and V 4 bases, and 2 bases lay outside the gene matches. The CDR3 contains 14 residues. In DNA form, the CDR3 reads TGTGCCAGCAGTTTTGGGACAGGGGGCTACGAGCAGTACTTC. It specifies CASSFGTGGYEQYF.

This chain joins TRBV28 and TRBJ1-6; TRBD1 is a possible D gene (5 bases). Trimming pared 3 bases from V and 8 bases from J, leaving 11 bases between. Germline lookup yields CDR1 MDHEN and CDR2 SYDVKM. The CDR3 extends over 14 amino acids. The CDR3 DNA reads TGTGCCAGCAGTTTTTTCCAGGGCCATTCACCCCTCCACTTT. This sequence encodes CASSFFQGHSPLHF.

The rearrangement links TRBV27 to TRBJ2-7; D remains unclear. Germline CDR1 MNHEY, CDR2 SMNVEV (reference sequence). The CDR3 consists of 15 residues. The V gene lost 2 bases and the J gene lost 2 bases, with 13 bases spanning the gap. This CDR3 reads CASSLGFGNPYEQYF. For the CDR3, the DNA is TGTGCCAGCAGTTTAGGTTTCGGTAACCCCTACGAGCAGTACTTC.

The chain carries TRBV21-1 and TRBJ2-7; the table calls TRBD2, which could not be checked here. TRBV21-1 is shown as a pseudogene. The CDR3 spans 17 residues. CDR3 sequence (DNA): TGTGCCAGCAGCAAAGAGAAGAGAGGGAAGAGGCACTACGAGCAGTACTTC. The encoded protein is CASSKEKRGKRHYEQYF.

V usage is TRBV12-3 or TRBV12-4 and J usage is TRBJ2-3; D is possibly TRBD2 (5 bases). V was cut by 3 bases and J by 6 bases, with 10 bases left in between. This CDR3 has 13 amino acids. CDR3 nucleotide sequence: TGTGCCAGCAGTTTTTCGAGGGCTGATACGCAGTATTTT. Translating gives CASSFSRADTQYF.

This chain links TRBV18 with TRBJ1-5; unclear D gene. The germline V and J ends were trimmed by 3 bases and 4 bases, with 16 bases remaining between them. This CDR3 has 16 amino acids. Germline values: CDR1 KGHSH, CDR2 LQKENI. The DNA of the CDR3 is TGTGCCAGCTCACCCCCCTCGGGCGGGGTTAATCAGCCCCAGCATTTT. It specifies CASSPPSGGVNQPQHF.

The CDR3 DNA sequence: TGTGCCAGCAGTCCTCGACAGGGGGGCTACGAGCAGTACTTC. Translating it yields CASSPRQGGYEQYF. This sequence joins TRBV6-6 and TRBJ2-7; 9 bases map to TRBD1. Germline assignment: CDR1 MNHNY and CDR2 SVGAGI (reference sequence). V shed 5 bases and J 3 bases; nucleotides not matched to a gene: 5. There are 14 residues in the CDR3.

The chain uses TRBV7-8 and TRBJ2-7, with TRBD1 as a possible D gene (6 bases). The CDR3 loop spans 16 amino acids. Germline V gene data show CDR1 as SGHVS and CDR2 as FQNEAQ. V was trimmed by 1 base and J by 0 bases, leaving 13 bases between them. CDR3 sequence reads: CASSLGGRLSSYEQYF. The CDR3 DNA reads TGTGCCAGCAGCTTAGGGGGGCGGCTCAGCTCCTACGAGCAGTACTTC.

The J gene is TRBJ2-7, the V gene TRBV7-9; no clear D. The germline V and J ends were trimmed by 0 bases and 0 bases, with 9 bases remaining between them. The CDR3 covers 15 residues. Germline V gene lookup returns CDR1 SEHNR and CDR2 FQNEAQ (reference sequence). CDR3 sequence: CASSLAVVASYEQYF. In DNA, the CDR3 is TGTGCCAGCAGCTTAGCGGTAGTAGCCTCCTACGAGCAGTACTTC.

CDR3 region: CASSLLRQGDTEAFF. The DNA for the CDR3 is TGTGCCAGCAGCCTCCTTAGACAGGGTGACACTGAAGCTTTCTTT. The genes are TRBV13 and TRBJ1-1; 7 bases fit TRBD1. The J segment lost 3 bases and the V segment lost 5 bases, leaving 9 bases of the junction unmatched. CDR3 length: 15 amino acids. The germline gives CDR1 PRHDT, CDR2 FYEKMQ (reference sequence).

This clone was counted a single time. The rearrangement joins TRBV6-4 to TRBJ2-2; TRBD2 might be the D (5 bases). Germline CDR1 reads MRHNA; CDR2 reads SNTAGT. The CDR3 length is 14 residues. V lost 0 bases and J 4 bases, leaving 6 bases between the germline ends. The CDR3 DNA follows: TGTGCCAGCAGTGACTCTAGCGTCACCGGGGAGCTGTTTTTT. It yields the protein CASSDSSVTGELFF.

The V and J genes are TRBV2 and TRBJ2-1; 12 nucleotides match TRBD2. V was clipped by 4 bases and J by 8 bases; unmatched bases: 6. Germline V CDR1 and CDR2: SNHLY, FYNNEI. The CDR3 loop spans 15 amino acids. The CDR3 DNA reads TGTGCCAGCAGTGTCAGTCTAGCGGGAGGGGATGAGCAGTTCTTC. Protein sequence: CASSVSLAGGDEQFF.

The rearrangement joins TRBV11-2 to TRBJ2-5, with D unresolved. Trimming cost V 1 base and J 4 bases, with 4 bases left between them. Germline CDR1 is SGHAT and CDR2 is FQNNGV. This CDR3 comprises 12 residues. Here the CDR3 reads CASSLGRETQYF. The CDR3 bases are TGTGCCAGCAGCTTAGGGAGAGAGACCCAGTACTTC.

This rearrangement joins TRBV10-3 to TRBJ2-3; tentative D call: TRBD2 (6 bases). Per the germline V gene, CDR1 is ENHRY and CDR2 is SYGVKD. With 0 bases removed from V and 5 bases from J, the gap between germline ends came to 15 bases. This CDR3 has 16 residues. The CDR3 DNA follows: TGTGCCATCAGTGAGTCGAGCTGGGCGGGGAAAGATACGCAGTATTTT. This codes for CAISESSWAGKDTQYF.

The chain is built from TRBV30 and TRBJ2-5, with D possibly TRBD2 on 5 matching bases. This CDR3 has 12 residues. Germline V gene sequence: CDR1 GTSNPN, CDR2 SVGIG (reference sequence). V shed 2 bases and J shed 8 bases, with 12 bases lying between them. CDR3 region: CAWSLTRSTQYF. CDR3 DNA: TGTGCCTGGAGTTTAACTAGATCTACCCAGTACTTC.

V usage is TRBV9 and J usage is TRBJ2-1, with D possibly TRBD2 on 6 matching bases. V lost 4 bases and J 1 base, leaving 9 bases between the germline ends. Germline V CDR1 and CDR2: SGDLS, YYNGEE. The CDR3 has 14 residues. CDR3 DNA sequence: TGTGCCAGCAGCCTTGGGGGGTCCTACAATGAGCAGTTCTTC. It translates to CASSLGGSYNEQFF.

CDR3 nucleotides: TGCGCCAGCAGTGAGACAGGGAACTACGAGCAGTACTTC. This encodes CASSETGNYEQYF. The chain links TRBV10-1 to TRBJ2-7; perhaps TRBD1 as D (6 bases). Germline V gene sequence: CDR1 WNHNN, CDR2 SYGVQD (reference sequence). The CDR3 extends over 13 amino acids. V lost 2 bases and J 3 bases, leaving 8 bases between the germline ends.

V usage is TRBV6-5 and J usage is TRBJ2-5, with a possible D match to TRBD2 (5 bases). There are 16 residues in the CDR3. Per germline, CDR1 MNHEY and CDR2 SVGAGI. Between the trimmed V and J ends, which lost 0 bases and 2 bases, there was a span of 13 bases. The CDR3 loop reads CASSYSRGLPQETQYF. In DNA form, the CDR3 reads TGTGCCAGCAGTTACTCGAGAGGGCTACCGCAAGAGACCCAGTACTTC.

This clone was detected a few times. The rearrangement joins TRBV21-1 to TRBJ1-2. TRBV21-1 is a pseudogene locus. The CDR3 loop spans 13 amino acids. The CDR3 protein is CASSRGPRGGYTF. The CDR3 DNA reads TGTGCCAGCAGCAGAGGGCCCCGAGGGGGCTACACCTTC.

J is TRBJ1-1 and V is TRBV27, with D uncertain. The CDR3 covers 13 residues. Trimming removed 5 bases at V and 7 bases at J, with 14 bases between. Germline loops: CDR1 MNHEY, CDR2 SMNVEV (reference sequence). CDR3: CASSPSSVIEAFF. The CDR3 DNA is TGTGCCAGCAGTCCCTCTTCTGTAATTGAAGCTTTCTTT.

In nucleotides, the CDR3 is TGCAGCGCAACCGGACAGGGAGTAGCTTTCTTT. This encodes CSATGQGVAFF. The rearrangement uses TRBV29-1 and TRBJ1-1, with 8 nucleotides matching TRBD1. The CDR3 extends over 11 amino acids. V lost 7 bases, J lost 10 bases, and 8 bases stayed unmatched. Germline V gives CDR1 SQVTM, CDR2 ANQGSEA.